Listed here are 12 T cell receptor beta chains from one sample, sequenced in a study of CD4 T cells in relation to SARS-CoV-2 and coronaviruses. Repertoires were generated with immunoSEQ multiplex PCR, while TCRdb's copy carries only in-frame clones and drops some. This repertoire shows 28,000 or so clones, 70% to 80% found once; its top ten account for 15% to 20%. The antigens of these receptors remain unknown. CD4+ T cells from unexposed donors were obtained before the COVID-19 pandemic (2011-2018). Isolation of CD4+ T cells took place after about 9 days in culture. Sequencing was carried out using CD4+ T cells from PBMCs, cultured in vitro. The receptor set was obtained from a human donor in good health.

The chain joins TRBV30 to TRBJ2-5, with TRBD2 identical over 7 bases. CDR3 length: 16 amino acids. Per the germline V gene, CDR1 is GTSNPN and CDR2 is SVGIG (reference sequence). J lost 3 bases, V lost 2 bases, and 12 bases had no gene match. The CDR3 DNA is TGTGCCTGGAGTTCGGGTCGGTCTAGCGGTGAAGAGACCCAGTACTTC. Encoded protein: CAWSSGRSSGEETQYF.

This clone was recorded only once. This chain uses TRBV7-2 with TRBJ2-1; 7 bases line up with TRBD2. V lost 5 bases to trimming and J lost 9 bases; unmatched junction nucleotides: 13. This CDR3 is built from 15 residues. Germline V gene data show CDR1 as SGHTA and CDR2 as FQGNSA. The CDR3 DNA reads TGTGCCAGCAGCCAATATGGGGGGGGTTCTAGTGAGCAGTTCTTC. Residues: CASSQYGGGSSEQFF.

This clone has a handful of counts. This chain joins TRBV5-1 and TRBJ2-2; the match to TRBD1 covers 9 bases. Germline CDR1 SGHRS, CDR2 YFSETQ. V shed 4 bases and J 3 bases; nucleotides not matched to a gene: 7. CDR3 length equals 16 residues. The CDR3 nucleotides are TGCGCCAGCAGCCCGGGGGACAGGGCCGACACCGGGGAGCTGTTTTTT. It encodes CASSPGDRADTGELFF.

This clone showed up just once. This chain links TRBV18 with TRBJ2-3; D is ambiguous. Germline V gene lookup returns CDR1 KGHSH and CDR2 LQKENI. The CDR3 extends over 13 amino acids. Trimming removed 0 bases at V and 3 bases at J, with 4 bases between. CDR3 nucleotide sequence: TGTGCCAGCTCACCACCGACGACAGATACGCAGTATTTT. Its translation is CASSPPTTDTQYF.

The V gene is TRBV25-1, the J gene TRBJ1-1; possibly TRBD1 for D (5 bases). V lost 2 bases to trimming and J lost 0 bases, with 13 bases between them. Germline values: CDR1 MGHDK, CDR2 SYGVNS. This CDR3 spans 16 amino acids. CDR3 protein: CASSERRAGLNTEAFF. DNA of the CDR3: TGTGCCAGCAGTGAACGAAGAGCAGGGCTGAACACTGAAGCTTTCTTT. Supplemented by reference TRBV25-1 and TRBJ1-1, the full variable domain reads EADIYQTPRYLVIGTGKKITLECSQTMGHDKMYWYQQDPGMELHLIHYSYGVNSTEKGDLSSESTVSRIRTEHFPLTLESARPSHTSQYLCASSERRAGLNTEAFFGQGTRLTVV.

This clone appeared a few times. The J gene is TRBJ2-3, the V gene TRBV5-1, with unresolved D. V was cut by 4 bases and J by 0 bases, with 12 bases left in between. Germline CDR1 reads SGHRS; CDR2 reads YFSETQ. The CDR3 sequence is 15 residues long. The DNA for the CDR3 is TGCGCCAGCAGCCCCTCAAGCACTAGCACAGATACGCAGTATTTT. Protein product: CASSPSSTSTDTQYF. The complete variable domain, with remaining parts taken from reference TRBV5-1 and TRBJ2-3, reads KAGVTQTPRYLIKTRGQQVTLSCSPISGHRSVSWYQQTPGQGLQFLFEYFSETQRNKGNFPGRFSGRQFSNSRSEMNVSTLELGDSALYLCASSPSSTSTDTQYFGPGTRLTVL.

In DNA form, the CDR3 reads TGTGCCAGCAGCGCGCAGGGGCAAAATGAAAAACTGTTTTTT. It translates to CASSAQGQNEKLFF. This chain uses TRBV7-9 with TRBJ1-4, with a possible D match to TRBD1 (6 bases). The germline gives CDR1 SEHNR, CDR2 FQNEAQ (reference sequence). The CDR3 runs 14 residues. V lost 5 bases, J lost 5 bases, and 12 bases lay in between.

The CDR3 spells CASTWGTGGAGGELFF. The CDR3 DNA follows: TGTGCCAGCACCTGGGGGACGGGGGGCGCGGGCGGGGAGCTGTTTTTT. The chain combines TRBV9 with TRBJ2-2; D is perhaps TRBD2 (7 bases). This CDR3 region has 16 residues. Germline V gene data show CDR1 as SGDLS and CDR2 as YYNGEE. V gave up 6 bases and J gave up 7 bases, with 22 bases separating them.

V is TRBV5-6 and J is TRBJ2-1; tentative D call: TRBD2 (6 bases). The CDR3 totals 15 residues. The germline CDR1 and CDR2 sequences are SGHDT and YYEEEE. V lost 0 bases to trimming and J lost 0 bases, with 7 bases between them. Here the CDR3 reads CASSLGGNSYNEQFF. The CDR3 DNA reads TGTGCCAGCAGCTTGGGCGGGAACTCCTACAATGAGCAGTTCTTC.

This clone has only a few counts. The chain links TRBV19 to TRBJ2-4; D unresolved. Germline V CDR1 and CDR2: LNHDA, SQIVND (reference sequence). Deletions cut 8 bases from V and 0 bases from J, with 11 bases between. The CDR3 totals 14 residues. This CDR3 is CASSAVLAKNIQYF. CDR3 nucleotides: TGTGCCAGTTCCGCAGTTCTAGCCAAAAACATTCAGTACTTC.

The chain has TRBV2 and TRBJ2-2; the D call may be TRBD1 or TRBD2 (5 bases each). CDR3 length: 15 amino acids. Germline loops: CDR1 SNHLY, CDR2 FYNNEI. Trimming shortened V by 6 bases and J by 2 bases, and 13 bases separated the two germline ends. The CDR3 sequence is CASRPPGDNTGELFF. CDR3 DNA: TGTGCCAGCAGACCTCCCGGGGACAACACCGGGGAGCTGTTTTTT.

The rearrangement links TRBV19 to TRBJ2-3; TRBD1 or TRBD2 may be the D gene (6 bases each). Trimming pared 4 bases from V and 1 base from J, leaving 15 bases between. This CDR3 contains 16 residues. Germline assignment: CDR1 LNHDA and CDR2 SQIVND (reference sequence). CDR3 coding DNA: TGTGCCAGTAGTAAGGTCTCGGGGGCGCGCACAGATACGCAGTATTTT. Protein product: CASSKVSGARTDTQYF.